One sample yielded the 4 T cell receptor beta chains listed below, sequenced in a study of response to subunit inactivated influenza vaccine. TCRdb ran MiXCR on the RT-PCR reads and lists one entry per CDR3 protein. The table includes a few hundred thousand distinct CDR3 sequences, 21% detected once. This specimen was PBMCs from blood, taken 21 months after vaccination. Source of these receptors: a man between 50 and 70 years old who received an inactivated influenza vaccine.

This clonotype has a handful of counts. The chain links TRBV5-1 to TRBJ1-2, with a weak D call TRBD1 (5 bases). Germline loops: CDR1 SGHRS, CDR2 YFSETQ. Trimming cost V 4 bases and J 3 bases, with 13 bases left between them. This CDR3 comprises 14 residues. The CDR3 spells CASSLGPEDYGYTF. CDR3 DNA sequence: TGCGCCAGCAGCCTGGGGCCGGAGGACTATGGCTACACCTTC.

The CDR3 bases are TGTGCCAGCACGGACGTTCATAATTCACCCCTCCACTTT. This translates into CASTDVHNSPLHF. The J gene is TRBJ1-6, the V gene TRBV28; no firm D call. Germline CDR1 MDHEN, CDR2 SYDVKM. Trimming removed 7 bases at V and 5 bases at J, with 9 bases between. This CDR3 contains 13 residues.

The CDR3 DNA is TGTGCCACCAGTGATCCAACGGACAGGGCCTGGGGCGGGGAGCTGTTTTTT. It encodes CATSDPTDRAWGGELFF. The chain links TRBV24-1 to TRBJ2-2, with TRBD1 identical over 8 bases. After removal of 3 bases from V and 7 bases from J, the junction contained 12 bases not matched to a gene. CDR3 length: 17 residues. Germline V gene data show CDR1 as KGHDR and CDR2 as SFDVKD.

The chain uses TRBV12-3 or TRBV12-4 and TRBJ2-3; 14 bases align to TRBD2. The CDR3 contains 16 residues. With V trimmed by 7 bases and J by 2 bases, 5 bases remained unmatched. The CDR3 region has the DNA TGTGCCAGCACCAGACTAGCGGGGGGGTTCACAGATACGCAGTATTTT. Its translation: CASTRLAGGFTDTQYF.